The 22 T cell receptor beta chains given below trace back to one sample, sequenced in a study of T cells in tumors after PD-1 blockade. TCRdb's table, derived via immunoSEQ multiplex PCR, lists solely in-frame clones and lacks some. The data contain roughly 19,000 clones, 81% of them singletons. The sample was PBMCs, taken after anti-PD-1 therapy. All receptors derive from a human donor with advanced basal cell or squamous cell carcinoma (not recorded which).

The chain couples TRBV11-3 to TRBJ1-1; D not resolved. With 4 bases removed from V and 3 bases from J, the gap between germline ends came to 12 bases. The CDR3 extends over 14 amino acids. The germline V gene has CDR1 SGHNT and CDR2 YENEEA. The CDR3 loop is CASSSAMEDTEAFF. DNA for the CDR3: TGTGCCAGCAGCTCAGCGATGGAGGACACTGAAGCTTTCTTT.

CDR3: CASSPRTSGMGELFF. CDR3 bases: TGCGCCAGCAGCCCTAGGACTAGCGGGATGGGGGAGCTGTTTTTT. J is TRBJ2-2 and V is TRBV4-1; TRBD2 agrees at 12 bases. The ends lost 4 bases at V and 8 bases at J; junction bases unmatched: 5. Germline lookup yields CDR1 MGHRA and CDR2 YSYEKL. This CDR3 is 15 amino acids long.

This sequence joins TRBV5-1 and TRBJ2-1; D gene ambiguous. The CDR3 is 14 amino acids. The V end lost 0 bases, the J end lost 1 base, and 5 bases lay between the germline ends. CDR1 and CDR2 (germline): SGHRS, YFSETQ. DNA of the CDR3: TGCGCCAGCAGCTTGGGTGGGTCCTACAATGAGCAGTTCTTC. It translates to CASSLGGSYNEQFF.

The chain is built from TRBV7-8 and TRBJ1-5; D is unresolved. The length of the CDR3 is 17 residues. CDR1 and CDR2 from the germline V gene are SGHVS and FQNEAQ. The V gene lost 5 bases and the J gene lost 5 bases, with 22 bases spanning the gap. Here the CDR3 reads CASSPRGLEGIDQPQHF. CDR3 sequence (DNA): TGTGCCAGCAGCCCCCGAGGTTTGGAAGGAATAGATCAGCCCCAGCATTTT.

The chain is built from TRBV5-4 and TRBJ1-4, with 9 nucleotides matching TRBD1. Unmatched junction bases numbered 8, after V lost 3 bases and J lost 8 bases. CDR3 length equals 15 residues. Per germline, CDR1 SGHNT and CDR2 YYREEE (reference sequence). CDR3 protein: CASSSKDRGAEKLFF. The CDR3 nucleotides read TGTGCCAGCAGCTCCAAGGACAGGGGAGCAGAAAAACTGTTTTTT.

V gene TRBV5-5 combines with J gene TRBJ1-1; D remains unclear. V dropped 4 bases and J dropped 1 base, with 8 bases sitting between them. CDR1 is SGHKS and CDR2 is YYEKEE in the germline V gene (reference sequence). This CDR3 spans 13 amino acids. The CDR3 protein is CASSPRPNTEAFF. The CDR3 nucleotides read TGTGCCAGCAGCCCAAGACCGAACACTGAAGCTTTCTTT.

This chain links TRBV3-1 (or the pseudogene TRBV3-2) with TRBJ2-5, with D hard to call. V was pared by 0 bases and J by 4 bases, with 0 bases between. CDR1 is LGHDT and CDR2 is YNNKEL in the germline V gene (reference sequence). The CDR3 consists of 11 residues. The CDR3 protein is CASSQEETQYF. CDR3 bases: TGTGCCAGCAGCCAAGAAGAGACCCAGTACTTC.

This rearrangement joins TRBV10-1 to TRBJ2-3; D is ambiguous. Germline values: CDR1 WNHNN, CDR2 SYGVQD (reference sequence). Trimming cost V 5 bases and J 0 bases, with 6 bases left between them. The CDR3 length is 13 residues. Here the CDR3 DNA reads TGCGCCAGCAGTCAAATCAGCACAGATACGCAGTATTTT. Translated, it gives CASSQISTDTQYF.

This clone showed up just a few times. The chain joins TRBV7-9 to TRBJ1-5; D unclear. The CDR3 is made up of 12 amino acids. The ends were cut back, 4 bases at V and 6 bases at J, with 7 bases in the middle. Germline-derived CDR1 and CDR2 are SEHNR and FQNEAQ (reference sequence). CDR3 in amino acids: CASSSRTQPQHF. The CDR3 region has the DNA TGTGCCAGCAGCTCCCGTACTCAGCCCCAGCATTTT.

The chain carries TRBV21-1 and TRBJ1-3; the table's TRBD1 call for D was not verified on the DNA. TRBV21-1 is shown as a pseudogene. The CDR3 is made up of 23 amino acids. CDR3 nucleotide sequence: TGTGCCAGCAGCAATTGTTGGTCCGCCGGGGACAGCGAAAAAACAGACTCTGGAAACACCATATATTTT. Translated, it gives CASSNCWSAGDSEKTDSGNTIYF.

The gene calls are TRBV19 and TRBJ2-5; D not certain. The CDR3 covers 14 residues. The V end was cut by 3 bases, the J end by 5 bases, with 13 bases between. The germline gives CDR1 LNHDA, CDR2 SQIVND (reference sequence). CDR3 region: CASSMTQARETQYF. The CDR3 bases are TGTGCCAGTAGTATGACGCAGGCCAGGGAGACCCAGTACTTC. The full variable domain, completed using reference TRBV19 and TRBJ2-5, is DGGITQSPKYLFRKEGQNVTLSCEQNLNHDAMYWYRQDPGQGLRLIYYSQIVNDFQKGDIAEGYSVSREKKESFPLTVTSAQKNPTAFYLCASSMTQARETQYFGPGTRLLVL.

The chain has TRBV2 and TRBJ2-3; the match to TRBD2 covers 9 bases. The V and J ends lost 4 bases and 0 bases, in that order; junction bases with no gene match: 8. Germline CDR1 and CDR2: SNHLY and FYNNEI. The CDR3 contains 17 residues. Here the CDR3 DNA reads TGTGCCAGCAGTGGGCCCCGGACTAGCGCGAGCACAGATACGCAGTATTTT. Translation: CASSGPRTSASTDTQYF.

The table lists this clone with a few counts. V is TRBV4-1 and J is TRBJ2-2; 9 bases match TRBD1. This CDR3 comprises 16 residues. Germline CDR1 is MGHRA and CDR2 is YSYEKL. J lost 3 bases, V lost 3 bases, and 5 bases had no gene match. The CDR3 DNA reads TGCGCCAGCAGCCAGGGGACAGGGAGTTACACCGGGGAGCTGTTTTTT. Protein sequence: CASSQGTGSYTGELFF.

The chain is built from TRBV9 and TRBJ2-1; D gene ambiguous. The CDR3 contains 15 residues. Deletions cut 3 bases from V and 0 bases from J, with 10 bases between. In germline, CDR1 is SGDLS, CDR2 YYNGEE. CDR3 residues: CASSAASGSYNEQFF. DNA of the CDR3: TGTGCCAGCAGCGCGGCGAGTGGCTCCTACAATGAGCAGTTCTTC.

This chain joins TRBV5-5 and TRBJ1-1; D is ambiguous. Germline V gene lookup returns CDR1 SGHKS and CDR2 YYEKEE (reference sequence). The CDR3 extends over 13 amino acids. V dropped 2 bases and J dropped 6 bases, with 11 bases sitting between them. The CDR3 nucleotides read TGTGCCAGCAGCTTCGGGCCTGAGTCTGAAGCTTTCTTT. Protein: CASSFGPESEAFF.

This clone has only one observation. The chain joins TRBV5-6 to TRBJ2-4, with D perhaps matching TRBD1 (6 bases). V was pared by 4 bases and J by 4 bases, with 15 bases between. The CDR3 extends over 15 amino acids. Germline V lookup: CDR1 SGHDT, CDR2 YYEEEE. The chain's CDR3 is CASSIPTGSKNIQYF. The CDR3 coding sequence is TGTGCCAGCAGCATACCGACAGGTTCTAAAAACATTCAGTACTTC.

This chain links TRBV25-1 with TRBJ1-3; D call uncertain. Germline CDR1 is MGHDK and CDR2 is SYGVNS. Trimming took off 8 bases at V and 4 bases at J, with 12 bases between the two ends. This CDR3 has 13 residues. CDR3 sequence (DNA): TGTGCCAGCCGCGTACGAGTAGGAAACACCATATATTTT. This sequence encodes CASRVRVGNTIYF.

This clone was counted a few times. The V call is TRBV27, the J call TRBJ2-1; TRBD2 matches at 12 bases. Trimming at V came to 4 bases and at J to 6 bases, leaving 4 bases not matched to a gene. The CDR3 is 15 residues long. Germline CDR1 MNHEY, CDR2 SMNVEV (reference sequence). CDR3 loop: CASSWTSGNGNEQFF. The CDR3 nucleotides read TGTGCCAGCAGTTGGACTAGCGGGAATGGCAATGAGCAGTTCTTC.

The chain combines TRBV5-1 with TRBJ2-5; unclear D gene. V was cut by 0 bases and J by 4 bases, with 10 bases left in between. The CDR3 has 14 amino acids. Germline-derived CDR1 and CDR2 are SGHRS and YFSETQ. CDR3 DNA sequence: TGCGCCAGCAGCTTGGCGGTCAGTCCAGAGACCCAGTACTTC. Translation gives CASSLAVSPETQYF.

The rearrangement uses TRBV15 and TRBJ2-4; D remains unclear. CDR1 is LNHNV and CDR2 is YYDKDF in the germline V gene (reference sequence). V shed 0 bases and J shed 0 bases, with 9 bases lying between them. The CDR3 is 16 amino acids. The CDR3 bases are TGTGCCACCAGCAGAGATTGGGCAGCAGCCAAAAACATTCAGTACTTC. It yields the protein CATSRDWAAAKNIQYF.

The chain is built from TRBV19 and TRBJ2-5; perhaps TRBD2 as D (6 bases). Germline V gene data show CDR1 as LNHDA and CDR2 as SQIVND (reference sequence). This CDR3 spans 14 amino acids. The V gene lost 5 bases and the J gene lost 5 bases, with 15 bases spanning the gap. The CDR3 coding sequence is TGTGCCAGTAGTCCAACGGGAGTCCCGGAGACCCAGTACTTC. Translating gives CASSPTGVPETQYF.

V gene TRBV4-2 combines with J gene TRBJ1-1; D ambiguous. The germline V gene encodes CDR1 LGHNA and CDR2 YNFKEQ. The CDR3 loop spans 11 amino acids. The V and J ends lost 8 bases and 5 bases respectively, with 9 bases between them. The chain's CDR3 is CASVEGTEAFF. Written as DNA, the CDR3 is TGTGCCAGCGTCGAGGGAACTGAAGCTTTCTTT.